Presented here are 9 T cell receptor beta chains from one specimen sequenced in a study of beta chain features in type 1 diabetes. Expressed TCRB transcripts were sequenced because the entire RNA isolate underwent reverse transcription. The protocol was immunoSEQ multiplex PCR, while the TCRdb copy is restricted to in-frame clones and leaves out a portion. The data hold about 300,000 clones, with roughly 8% observed a single time. Sequenced material: central memory CD4+ T cells from blood. All receptors come from a woman aged 18-29 years in good health.

This clone appeared many times. This chain links TRBV7-3 with TRBJ2-3, with 9 bases lining up with TRBD2. Trimming at V came to 6 bases and at J to 5 bases, leaving 9 bases not matched to a gene. CDR1 is SGHTA and CDR2 is FQGTGA in the germline V gene. There are 15 residues in the CDR3. Here the CDR3 DNA reads TGTGCCAGCAGTACGCTAGCGGGGACTCGAGATACGCAGTATTTT. As protein: CASSTLAGTRDTQYF.

This clone has ten or more counts. The V gene is TRBV5-1, the J gene TRBJ1-5, with 10 bases that match TRBD1. Germline lookup yields CDR1 SGHRS and CDR2 YFSETQ. J was trimmed by 6 bases and V by 3 bases; bases with no gene match: 6. The CDR3 length is 15 residues. The CDR3 DNA is TGCGCCAGCAGCTACGGGACAGGGGCGTCTCAGCCCCAGCATTTT. Its translation is CASSYGTGASQPQHF. Full variable domain (remainder filled in from reference TRBV5-1 and TRBJ1-5): KAGVTQTPRYLIKTRGQQVTLSCSPISGHRSVSWYQQTPGQGLQFLFEYFSETQRNKGNFPGRFSGRQFSNSRSEMNVSTLELGDSALYLCASSYGTGASQPQHFGDGTRLSIL.

This clone was counted at least ten times. Within the sample, other DNA sequences also encode this same CDR3. This chain connects TRBV7-9 to TRBJ2-1; 9 bases align to TRBD2. CDR1 is SEHNR, CDR2 FQNEAQ, per germline (reference sequence). CDR3 length: 16 residues. V lost 0 bases and J lost 2; bases outside the gene matches: 2. The CDR3 region has the DNA TGTGCCAGCAGCTTAGCCCTAGCGGGAACCTACAATGAGCAGTTCTTC. Encoded protein: CASSLALAGTYNEQFF.

This clone was found a few times. The J gene is TRBJ1-6, the V gene TRBV18; D gene uncertain. Germline CDR1 KGHSH, CDR2 LQKENI. V was clipped by 3 bases and J by 11 bases, with 8 bases between them. There are 12 residues in the CDR3. CDR3 amino acids: CASSPPLAPLHF. The DNA of the CDR3 is TGTGCCAGCTCACCCCCTTTGGCACCCCTCCACTTT. Variable domain in full (rest from reference TRBV18 and TRBJ1-6): NAGVMQNPRHLVRRRGQEARLRCSPMKGHSHVYWYRQLPEEGLKFMVYLQKENIIDESGMPKERFSAEFPKEGPSILRIQQVVRGDSAAYFCASSPPLAPLHFGNGTRLTVT.

This clone was seen a handful of times. This chain joins TRBV7-3 and TRBJ2-7; D is unresolved. CDR1 SGHTA and CDR2 FQGTGA come from the germline V gene. The ends were cut back, 5 bases at V and 2 bases at J, with 13 bases in the middle. The CDR3 covers 14 residues. This chain's CDR3 is CASSPQSGPYEQYF. Written as DNA, the CDR3 is TGTGCCAGCAGCCCTCAATCCGGCCCCTACGAGCAGTACTTC.

This clone has only a few counts. The rearrangement joins TRBV5-1 to TRBJ1-2; TRBD1 matches at 10 bases. The ends lost 4 bases at V and 7 bases at J; junction bases unmatched: 10. This CDR3 comprises 15 residues. Germline CDR1 is SGHRS and CDR2 is YFSETQ. The CDR3 region has the DNA TGCGCCAGCAGCGATAATCCGGGACAGGGGCTTGGCTACACCTTC. Its translation is CASSDNPGQGLGYTF.

This clone was seen a handful of times. This sequence joins TRBV4-2 and TRBJ1-5; 10 nucleotides agree with TRBD1. The CDR3 length is 16 residues. With V trimmed by 5 bases and J by 11 bases, 15 bases remained unmatched. CDR1 is LGHNA and CDR2 is YNFKEQ in the germline V gene. DNA for the CDR3: TGTGCCAGCAGCTTAGGGACAGGGGTACGATCGGATACCCAGCATTTT. Its protein product is CASSLGTGVRSDTQHF.

The V call is TRBV7-2, the J call TRBJ1-1; the D is unclear. Trimming cost V 2 bases and J 1 base, with 8 bases left between them. Per germline, CDR1 SGHTA and CDR2 FQGNSA. The CDR3 sequence is 14 residues long. In DNA form, the CDR3 reads TGTGCCAGCAGCTTATCCGTTGGGAACACTGAAGCTTTCTTT. Its translation: CASSLSVGNTEAFF.

This clone was recorded a few times. This rearrangement joins TRBV4-3 to TRBJ2-7; TRBD2 is a possible D gene (6 bases). With 4 bases removed from V and 4 bases from J, the gap between germline ends came to 14 bases. Germline V lookup: CDR1 LGHNA, CDR2 YSLEER. The CDR3 is 14 amino acids. The CDR3 spells CASSRGPGVYEQYF. The CDR3 DNA reads TGCGCCAGCAGCCGGGGACCGGGGGTATACGAGCAGTACTTC.